This paragraph covers one T cell receptor beta chain sequence. Its target is unknown. The data are from a study of OX40 agonist ivuxolimab in advanced cancers. Background on the study: Ivuxolimab is a fully human IgG2 antibody that activates OX40 (CD134). In this trial design, patients received ivuxolimab intravenously at 0.01 to 10 mg/kg every 2 weeks.

Study conclusions and caveats: Determination of antigen specificity was not performed for the expanded peripheral T cells. Circulating CD4+ and CD8+ T cells showed clonal expansion by week 6 at 0.1 to 3.0 mg/kg.

Germline V gene lookup returns CDR1 ENHRY and CDR2 SYGVKD. The CDR3 spans 13 residues. V lost 10 bases, J lost 4 bases, and 15 bases lay in between. Clones were read by immunoSEQ multiplex PCR, and TCRdb kept only the in-frame ones, dropping some. Seen here are around 62,000 clones, 80% to 85% observed once, and the top ten hold around 4.5%. The sequence came from an adult with an advanced solid tumor such as melanoma, head and neck, liver or kidney cancer. This specimen was CD4+ or CD8+ T cells sorted from blood, taken in a trial of the OX40 agonist ivuxolimab. The chain has TRBV10-3 and TRBJ2-3; D unresolved. CDR3 DNA: TGTGCCACCTCCCAAAGGGAATCAGATACGCAGTATTTT. Protein: CATSQRESDTQYF.